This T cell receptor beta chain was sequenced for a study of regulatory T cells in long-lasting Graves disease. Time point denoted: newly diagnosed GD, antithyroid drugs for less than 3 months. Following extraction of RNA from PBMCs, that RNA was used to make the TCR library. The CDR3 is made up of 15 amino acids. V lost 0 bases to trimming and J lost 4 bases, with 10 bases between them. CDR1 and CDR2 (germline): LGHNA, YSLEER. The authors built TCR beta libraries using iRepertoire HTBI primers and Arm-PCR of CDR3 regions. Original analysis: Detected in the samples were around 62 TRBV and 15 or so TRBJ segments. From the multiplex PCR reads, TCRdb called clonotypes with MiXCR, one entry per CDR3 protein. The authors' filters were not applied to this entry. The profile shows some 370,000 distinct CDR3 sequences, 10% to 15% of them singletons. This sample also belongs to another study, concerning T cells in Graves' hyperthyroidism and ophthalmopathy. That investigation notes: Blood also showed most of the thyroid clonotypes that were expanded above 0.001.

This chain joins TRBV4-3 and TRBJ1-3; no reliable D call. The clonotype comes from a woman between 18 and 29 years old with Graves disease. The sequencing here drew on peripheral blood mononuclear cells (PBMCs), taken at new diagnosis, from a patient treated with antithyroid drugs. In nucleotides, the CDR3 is TGCGCCAGCAGCCAAGATTTCGGTCCGGGAAACACCATATATTTT. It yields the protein CASSQDFGPGNTIYF.